Shown below are 10 T cell receptor beta chains from a single sample sequenced in a study of regulatory T cells in long-lasting Graves disease. Regarding time point: persistent/refractory GD, antithyroid drugs over 5 years with positive TRAb. The TCR library was made from RNA extracted from PBMCs. According to the study, TCR beta libraries were built with iRepertoire HTBI primers and CDR3-region Arm-PCR. TCRdb reprocessed the multiplex PCR reads with MiXCR, giving one entry per CDR3 protein. Of fewer than 400,000 distinct CDR3 sequences in the sample, 15% to 20% were seen once. Sequenced material: peripheral blood mononuclear cells (PBMCs), taken when the disease was refractory, from a patient treated with antithyroid drugs. All receptors come from a female donor with Graves disease.

This clonotype was observed a few times. This sequence may be a read error, since a much larger clone differs from it by one base. Because it lacks the conserved phenylalanine or tryptophan at the end, this CDR3 is likely a read error. The rearrangement uses TRBV28 and TRBJ1-2, with 7 bases identical to TRBD1. Germline-derived CDR1 and CDR2 are MDHEN and SYDVKM. This CDR3 comprises 14 residues. V shed 2 bases and J 0 bases; nucleotides not matched to a gene: 0. CDR3 amino acids: CASSLTGANYGYTS. In DNA form, the CDR3 reads TGTGCCAGCAGTTTAACAGGGGCTAACTATGGCTACACCTCC.

This clonotype was counted only a few times. This chain uses TRBV20-1 with TRBJ1-1, with D possibly matching TRBD1 (5 bases). Trimming shortened V by 0 bases and J by 3 bases, and 8 bases separated the two germline ends. CDR3 size: 13 residues. Germline V gives CDR1 DFQATT, CDR2 SNEGSKA (reference sequence). The CDR3 coding sequence is TGCAGTGCTAGAGATCGACAGCACACTGAAGCTTTCTTT. Translating it yields CSARDRQHTEAFF.

The sample holds a few counts of this clonotype. The genes are TRBV24-1 and TRBJ2-2; 10 bases line up with TRBD2. Trimming took 3 bases from V and 6 from J; bases not matched to a gene: 18. The CDR3 contains 20 residues. Germline CDR1 KGHDR, CDR2 SFDVKD. CDR3 sequence reads: CATSDAPLLAGSLVAGELFF. In DNA form, the CDR3 reads TGTGCCACCAGTGATGCCCCGTTACTAGCGGGATCGTTGGTGGCCGGGGAGCTGTTTTTT.

On this clonotype itself: This sequence may be a read error, since a much larger clone differs from it by one base. The V call is TRBV6-1, the J call TRBJ1-2, with D possibly being TRBD1 (6 bases). CDR3 size: 17 residues. V was cut by 0 bases and J by 2 bases, with 16 bases left in between. CDR1 is MNHNS and CDR2 is SASEGT in the germline V gene. In nucleotides, the CDR3 is TGTGCCAGCAGTGAAGCGCGCGGTCGGGACAAGAACTATGGCTACACCTTC. It encodes CASSEARGRDKNYGYTF.

This clonotype was found a few times. The chain combines TRBV5-8 with TRBJ1-1; no definite D call. CDR3 size: 15 residues. Trimming cost V 4 bases and J 0 bases, with 13 bases left between them. CDR1 is SGHTS and CDR2 is YDEGEE in the germline V gene. DNA of the CDR3: TGTGCCAGCAGCCTTAAGACGGGCTTGAACACTGAAGCTTTCTTT. This translates into CASSLKTGLNTEAFF. The complete variable domain, with remaining parts taken from reference TRBV5-8 and TRBJ1-1, reads EAGVTQSPTHLIKTRGQQATLRCSPISGHTSVYWYQQALGLGLQFLLWYDEGEERNRGNFPPRFSGRQFPNYSSELNVNALELEDSALYLCASSLKTGLNTEAFFGQGTRLTVV.

This clonotype was seen repeatedly, ten times or more. V usage is TRBV20-1 and J usage is TRBJ1-4; maybe TRBD1 (6 bases). Germline values: CDR1 DFQATT, CDR2 SNEGSKA (reference sequence). V lost 6 bases to trimming and J lost 4 bases, with 12 bases between them. This CDR3 contains 13 residues. The CDR3 region is CSAVDSLNEKLFF. In DNA form, the CDR3 reads TGCAGTGCCGTGGACAGTCTTAATGAAAAACTGTTTTTT.

This clonotype was seen repeatedly, ten times or more. This chain connects TRBV24-1 to TRBJ2-2; either TRBD1 or TRBD2 may supply D (5 bases each). Trimming cost V 2 bases and J 4 bases, with 13 bases left between them. This CDR3 region has 16 residues. Germline V lookup: CDR1 KGHDR, CDR2 SFDVKD. The DNA for the CDR3 is TGTGCCACCAGTGATTCCGGGGCGACCCGCACCGGGGAGCTGTTTTTT. Protein product: CATSDSGATRTGELFF.

J is TRBJ2-2 and V is TRBV3-1, with TRBD1 matching over 7 bases. The V segment lost 4 bases and the J segment 2 bases; nucleotides outside the gene matches: 7. Germline V gives CDR1 LGHDT, CDR2 YNNKEL (reference sequence). This CDR3 spans 16 amino acids. The CDR3: CASSPGRGFNTGELFF. CDR3 sequence (DNA): TGTGCCAGCAGCCCAGGCAGGGGGTTTAACACCGGGGAGCTGTTTTTT.

J is TRBJ2-2 and V is TRBV6-9; the match to TRBD2 covers 10 bases. CDR1 is MNHGY and CDR2 is SVAAGI in the germline V gene. J was trimmed by 1 base and V by 3 bases; bases with no gene match: 5. The CDR3 spans 17 residues. CDR3 residues: CASSYSLAGKNTGELFF. CDR3 nucleotide sequence: TGTGCCAGCAGTTACTCACTAGCGGGAAAGAACACCGGGGAGCTGTTTTTT.

The rearrangement links TRBV19 to TRBJ1-4, with D possibly matching TRBD1 (5 bases). V was cut by 6 bases and J by 7 bases, with 18 bases left in between. The CDR3 consists of 15 residues. CDR1 LNHDA and CDR2 SQIVND come from the germline V gene (reference sequence). CDR3 nucleotide sequence: TGTGCCAGTAGGACCACCGGGACGTTTGTTGAAAAACTGTTTTTT. Translated, it gives CASRTTGTFVEKLFF. Supplemented by reference TRBV19 and TRBJ1-4, the full variable domain reads DGGITQSPKYLFRKEGQNVTLSCEQNLNHDAMYWYRQDPGQGLRLIYYSQIVNDFQKGDIAEGYSVSREKKESFPLTVTSAQKNPTAFYLCASRTTGTFVEKLFFGSGTQLSVL.